The next 10 T cell receptor beta chains were all read from a single sample in a study of blood T cell repertoires in COVID-19. Clones were read by immunoSEQ multiplex PCR, and TCRdb kept only the in-frame ones, dropping some. The table includes 110,000 to 150,000 clones, about nine tenths detected once. Sequencing input: PBMCs or T cells enriched from blood (not recorded which). Receptors were obtained from a man over 45 who had recovered from COVID-19.

This chain connects TRBV2 to TRBJ1-1; maybe TRBD1 (5 bases). This CDR3 spans 14 amino acids. Germline CDR1 is SNHLY and CDR2 is FYNNEI. V lost 6 bases to trimming and J lost 0 bases, with 11 bases between them. The CDR3 DNA reads as TGTGCCAGCAGCCTCGGGGGGATGAACACTGAAGCTTTCTTT. Protein product: CASSLGGMNTEAFF.

The J gene is TRBJ2-1, the V gene TRBV5-6; no firm D call. The CDR3 length is 14 residues. In germline, CDR1 is SGHDT, CDR2 YYEEEE. V was pared by 1 base and J by 3 bases, with 8 bases between. CDR3 sequence: CASSLLNIYNEQFF. The CDR3 DNA is TGTGCCAGCAGCTTGTTGAACATCTACAATGAGCAGTTCTTC.

This chain connects TRBV30 to TRBJ2-3, with 8 bases lining up with TRBD2. V gave up 2 bases and J gave up 2 bases; unmatched junction bases: 3. Germline lookup yields CDR1 GTSNPN and CDR2 SVGIG (reference sequence). The CDR3 loop spans 14 amino acids. CDR3 nucleotides: TGTGCCTGGAGTACTAGCGGATACACAGATACGCAGTATTTT. Translated, it gives CAWSTSGYTDTQYF.

The chain is built from TRBV19 and TRBJ1-6; 9 positions match TRBD1. This CDR3 contains 15 residues. The V and J ends lost 2 bases and 7 bases, in that order; junction bases with no gene match: 3. CDR1 and CDR2 (germline): LNHDA, SQIVND (reference sequence). The chain's CDR3 is CASSILDRGNSPLHF. In DNA form, the CDR3 reads TGTGCCAGTAGTATATTGGACAGGGGCAATTCACCCCTCCACTTT.

The chain is built from TRBV29-1 and TRBJ1-2; 8 bases are a match to TRBD1. The CDR3 is 10 amino acids. Germline-derived CDR1 and CDR2 are SQVTM and ANQGSEA. J lost 10 bases, V lost 4 bases, and 2 bases had no gene match. The DNA of the CDR3 is TGCAGCGTTGCAGGGGGCGACTACACCTTC. Translating gives CSVAGGDYTF.

This chain joins TRBV5-1 and TRBJ2-7, with 7 nucleotides matching TRBD1. The length of the CDR3 is 13 residues. CDR1 and CDR2 (germline): SGHRS, YFSETQ. V was clipped by 4 bases and J by 0 bases; unmatched bases: 1. CDR3 protein: CASSEGASYEQYF. The CDR3 DNA follows: TGCGCCAGCAGCGAGGGGGCCTCCTACGAGCAGTACTTC.

V usage is TRBV19 and J usage is TRBJ2-1; possible D gene TRBD2, 6 bases. The germline CDR1 and CDR2 sequences are LNHDA and SQIVND (reference sequence). The V end was cut by 5 bases, the J end by 8 bases, with 19 bases between. The CDR3 is made up of 15 amino acids. The CDR3 region is CASSPALAGFDEQFF. CDR3 DNA sequence: TGTGCCAGTAGTCCCGCACTAGCCGGGTTCGATGAGCAGTTCTTC.

The rearrangement joins TRBV28 to TRBJ2-7, with D uncertain. V lost 4 bases, J lost 5 bases, and 9 bases lay in between. The CDR3 is 12 residues long. Looked up from germline, CDR1 is MDHEN and CDR2 is SYDVKM. This CDR3 reads CASSSPSNEQYV. The CDR3 region has the DNA TGTGCCAGCAGTTCCCCCAGTAACGAGCAGTACGTC.

V is TRBV5-6 and J is TRBJ2-2; D may be TRBD2 (5 bases). CDR1 is SGHDT and CDR2 is YYEEEE in the germline V gene. The ends were cut back, 4 bases at V and 5 bases at J, with 12 bases in the middle. The CDR3 runs to 14 residues. The CDR3 loop is CASSRGVATGELFF. The CDR3 coding sequence is TGTGCCAGCAGCCGTGGGGTAGCGACCGGGGAGCTGTTTTTT.

The chain links TRBV7-3 to TRBJ2-5; TRBD1 might be the D (6 bases). Per the germline V gene, CDR1 is SGHTA and CDR2 is FQGTGA. V lost 2 bases and J 5 bases, leaving 9 bases between the germline ends. The CDR3 is made up of 13 amino acids. CDR3: CASSLVRGETQYF. The DNA of the CDR3 is TGTGCCAGCAGCTTAGTCAGGGGTGAGACCCAGTACTTC.